This T cell receptor (beta chain) was captured by sequencing in a study of blood T cell repertoires in COVID-19 (dated by TCRdb to the early 2020s). For the study in its entirety: Samples from collaborators originated in the United States, Italy and Spain and spanned both the acute and convalescent phases of COVID-19. Samples were obtained from the ongoing ImmuneRACE study (first 160 participants) and from 1,254 subjects provided by 6 global collaborators. Where HLA class I and class II types were available, the types were taken from metadata supplied by the sample provider, not from assay-based typing. The repertoires were released in a freely available public database meant as a resource for research on the immune response to SARS-CoV-2. The sample metadata nearly always contained a de-identified subject ID, COVID-19 status, age in years and sex. The dataset comprised deeply sampled blood TCRbeta repertoires from subjects exposed to, actively infected with, or recovered from COVID-19. The prospective study material was composed of cDNA or gDNA derived from T cells, B-cell-depleted T cells, or PBMCs. Results and caveats for the whole study, not just this receptor: The quantity of clinical and demographic metadata differed by source and by participant and was supplied without curation.

A word on this clone: What this receptor recognizes is not known. Per-base quality was not reported, and no clone a single base away is much larger than it.

Each collaborating institution followed its own protocols to collect whole blood in K2EDTA tubes. For TCRbeta analysis, collaborators shipped samples in one of three forms: frozen whole blood, isolated PBMCs, or DNA extracted from either of those sample types. TCRbeta CDR3 regions were amplified from genomic DNA by means of the immunoSEQ Assay, a bias-controlled multiplex PCR. Concerning the study's data processing: The number of nucleated cells in each sample was estimated by amplification of reference gene primers within the assay. Sequence reads were collapsed and filtered to measure the absolute abundance of every unique TCRbeta CDR3 rearrangement. For each sample, productive Simpson clonality was calculated as the square root of Simpson's diversity index over productive rearrangements. Drawn from immuneACCESS, this table holds only the in-frame rearrangements with V and J called that TCRdb kept. Clones are partly lost; checked studies trace under half to an unresolved V gene and leave the rest unexplained. From that table come the V and J calls and clone size; the DNA was used to work out D and trimming. For this sample the table gives fewer than 250,000 clones, of which 92% were detected only once. 1% to 1.5% of the sample is in the top ten clones.

V has 4 bases trimmed and J has 6 bases trimmed; junction bases matching no gene number 12. The germline V gene sets CDR1 to MGHDK and CDR2 to SYGVNS. Including the terminal cysteine and phenylalanine, the CDR3 comprises 16 residues. Only CDR3 DNA is held: 48 bases, read in frame from base 1. Sequenced input: peripheral blood. This sequence uses TRBV25-1 and TRBJ1-2, with 9 bases in between that match TRBD1. The TCR originated in a man aged 30 to 39 with acute or convalescent COVID-19. The CDR3 reads as follows: CASSAIIGTGFDGYTF. In nucleotide form, the sequence is TGTGCCAGCAGTGCAATTATCGGGACAGGGTTTGATGGCTACACCTTC.